What follows is one T cell receptor (beta chain) and its context. Its target is unknown. These data come from a study of CXCR3-negative and CXCR3-positive naive CD8 T cells. General study points: Greater hydrophobicity was found in TRB CDR3s of CXCR3-positive naive cells than of CXCR3-negative naive cells. Comparably high diversity marked both naive subsets, whereas memory CD8+ cells had much lower diversity.

The TRB cDNA libraries were prepared by 5' RACE with UMI labels. TCRdb re-called the 5' RACE reads, yielding one record per CDR3 amino acid sequence without DNA. This specimen shows around 110,000 distinct CDR3 sequences; the ten leading clones hold 0.38%. Every CD8+ subset sample held around 300,000 flow-sorted cells, done in triplicate. The TCR was taken from a human donor in good health. Some clones in this sample may be carry-over from other donors' samples. Sequences were obtained from naive CXCR3+ CD8+ T cells from blood. Subset indicated: CD45RO-CCR7+CD27+CD95- naive CD8+ T cells expressing CXCR3 (TNR3+).

CDR3 protein: CASSRPPGANTEAFF. V is TRBV14 and J is TRBJ1-1; TCRdb names TRBD1, which stays unverified in the absence of DNA. This CDR3 contains 15 residues. CDR1 SGHDN and CDR2 FVKESK come from the germline V gene. The complete variable domain, with remaining parts taken from reference TRBV14 and TRBJ1-1, reads EAGVTQFPSHSVIEKGQTVTLRCDPISGHDNLYWYRRVMGKEIKFLLHFVKESKQDESGMPNNRFLAERTGGTYSTLKVQPAELEDSGVYFCASSRPPGANTEAFFGQGTRLTVV.